The T cell receptor (beta chain) described here comes from a study of T cells after yellow fever vaccination (dated by TCRdb to about 2019). In terms of the full investigation: The SMART-Seq v4 Ultra Low Input RNA kit was used to prepare libraries from fractions with low cell numbers. Bulk PBMC replicates and cell subsets were isolated from blood drawn at multiple timepoints before and after both primary and secondary immunization. The cohort comprised two healthy male donors, one aged 18 to 30 and one aged 30 to 40 years. To track T-cell clones before and after primary and booster YFV17D yellow fever vaccination, bulk TCR alpha and beta repertoires were sequenced longitudinally. Overall results and qualifications from the work: Most clones expanded after primary vaccination (around 97% of CD4 and 88% of CD8) were re-detected after the booster, suggesting that broad memory maintenance occurred. Computational filtering was needed because FACS-sorted repertoires could contain abundant contaminating clonotypes from the bulk population. Only a couple of donors were included in the study, so the extent to which the findings can be generalized is limited. A small fraction of clonotypes appeared in both the CD4 and CD8 compartments, likely as a result of convergent recombination. Compared with the primary T-cell response, the secondary T-cell response was weaker but faster, peaking on day 5 rather than day 15.

The treatment or condition tag for this specimen amounts to: live attenuated yellow fever vaccine strain. At every blood-draw timepoint, two biological replicates of bulk PBMCs were collected. PBMCs were isolated from peripheral blood using a standard Ficoll-Paque protocol. TriZol was used to extract RNA from bulk PBMCs, CD4 and CD8 fractions, and dextramer-positive and dextramer-negative fractions. As concerns this clonotype: There is no known antigen for this receptor. No quality values exist for individual bases; no much larger clone is one base distant.

Synthesis of TCR cDNA relied on 5'RACE template switching, a step that introduced a universal primer site along with unique molecular identifiers. Priming of cDNA synthesis was performed from both the TCR alpha and TCR beta constant segments. Library amplification involved two PCR steps, and the second step added sample barcodes and sequencing adapters. Sequencing of the libraries was done on either Illumina HiSeq 2500 (2x100 bp) or NovaSeq (2x150 bp). Regarding the original processing steps: Demultiplexing of reads and collapsing into UMI consensus sequences were performed with MIGEC, and V(D)J alignment was carried out with MiXCR. Vaccine-responding clonotypes were defined with edgeR using replicate PBMC samples, requiring FDR below 0.01 and a log2 fold change above 5 up to day 15. Bulk clonotypes were assigned CD4 or CD8 identity according to which sequenced CD4 or CD8 repertoire held them at higher abundance. The public sequencing data were trimmed at Q25 with fastp and processed into clonotypes with MiXCR by TCRdb, which kept only in-frame beta chains. Rows with a matching CDR3 protein are joined into one entry that keeps the most common DNA and genes. The V and J calls, along with clone size, are taken from TCRdb and not from the paper's own processing. The sample records hundreds of thousands of distinct CDR3 sequences, less than 20% of which are singletons. Approximately 15% of the sample is taken by the ten largest.

This clonotype was sampled from a man in his late teens or twenties who received the YFV17D yellow fever vaccine. The source was PBMCs, collected about 5 days after the first yellow fever vaccination.

The CDR3 has the sequence CASSLTRQAISGANVLTF. The sequenced DNA: TGTGCCAGCAGCTTAACGCGGCAGGCTATATCTGGGGCCAACGTCCTGACTTTC. The chain is encoded by TRBV7-3 joined to TRBJ2-6; no D gene can be assigned with confidence. For CDR1 and CDR2, the germline V gene lists SGHTA and FQGTGA. There are 18 amino acids in the CDR3, from cysteine to phenylalanine inclusive. Only the CDR3 DNA is retained, 54 bases long and in frame from the first base. V lost 0 bases and J lost 1 base; the stretch between them is 13 bases long.